The sequence of this TCR beta chain was determined in a study of T cell responses to AZD1222 COVID-19 vaccine. Findings of the study overall: Reportedly, nearly half the spike-specific TCRs target unmutated variant regions. AZD1222 recipients seropositive at baseline numbered only five to seven. No repertoire was sampled before or during the peak T cell response, only after it.

This table comes from immunoSEQ multiplex PCR, and its TCRdb copy is limited to in-frame clones, with some not included. The sample shows some 97,000 clones, around nine tenths of them seen only once. A note on this clone: The antigen remains undetermined.

This CDR3 spans 14 amino acids. V lost 1 base and J lost 6, with 12 bases in between. Germline-derived CDR1 and CDR2 are KGHSH and LQKENI. The receptor was isolated from an adult in good health. The specimen comprised peripheral blood, sampled on day 0 of AZD1222 vaccination. This chain joins TRBV18 and TRBJ1-2; possibly TRBD1 for D (5 bases). Here the CDR3 reads CASSPRGREDGYTF. In DNA form, the CDR3 reads TGTGCCAGCTCACCACGGGGCAGGGAGGATGGCTACACCTTC.